A single sample is the source of the 19 T cell receptor beta chains below, sequenced in a study of radiotherapy plus CTLA-4 blockade in lung cancer. Repertoires were generated with immunoSEQ multiplex PCR, while TCRdb's copy carries only in-frame clones and drops some. The sample shows tens of thousands of clones, around four fifths of them seen only once. This sample comprised peripheral blood, obtained from a patient treated with radiotherapy plus ipilimumab. The receptor set was obtained from a human donor with non-small cell lung cancer who had stable disease on radiotherapy plus ipilimumab.

J is TRBJ2-1 and V is TRBV7-3; the match to TRBD2 covers 8 bases. CDR1 and CDR2 from the germline V gene are SGHTA and FQGTGA. This CDR3 comprises 14 residues. V lost 3 bases, J lost 5 bases, and 3 bases stayed unmatched. The DNA of the CDR3 is TGTGCCAGCAGCTTCGGGGGGGCCAACAATGAGCAGTTCTTC. Translation: CASSFGGANNEQFF. The entire variable domain, with the rest obtained from reference TRBV7-3 and TRBJ2-1, is as follows: GAGVSQTPSNKVTEKGKYVELRCDPISGHTALYWYRQSLGQGPEFLIYFQGTGAADDSGLPNDRFFAVRPEGSVSTLKIQRTERGDSAVYLCASSFGGANNEQFFGPGTRLTVL.

The chain carries TRBV11-2 and TRBJ2-6; 7 nucleotides align to TRBD1. Germline assignment: CDR1 SGHAT and CDR2 FQNNGV. J gave up 0 bases and V 5 bases, and 10 bases lay outside the gene matches. This CDR3 is 18 amino acids long. CDR3 coding DNA: TGTGCCAGCAGCCGTCGACAGGGAGTAAACTCTGGGGCCAACGTCCTGACTTTC. It translates to CASSRRQGVNSGANVLTF.

This chain connects TRBV28 to TRBJ1-4, with a weak D call TRBD1 (6 bases). Per germline, CDR1 MDHEN and CDR2 SYDVKM. The V end was cut by 3 bases, the J end by 5 bases, with 19 bases between. This CDR3 has 17 amino acids. CDR3 residues: CASSFVPRTAINEKLFF. CDR3 coding DNA: TGTGCCAGCAGTTTCGTACCACGGACAGCGATAAATGAAAAACTGTTTTTT.

V and J are TRBV7-9 and TRBJ1-2; D not certain. V dropped 6 bases and J dropped 3 bases, with 14 bases sitting between them. The CDR3 totals 14 residues. CDR1 SEHNR and CDR2 FQNEAQ come from the germline V gene (reference sequence). Here the CDR3 DNA reads TGTGCCAGCAGGCCGGTCGGGGTCTACTATGGCTACACCTTC. Translation gives CASRPVGVYYGYTF.

V usage is TRBV9 and J usage is TRBJ2-2; 10 bases agree with TRBD2. CDR1 and CDR2 (germline): SGDLS, YYNGEE. The CDR3 loop spans 16 amino acids. Trimming took 3 bases from V and 2 from J; bases not matched to a gene: 4. Written as DNA, the CDR3 is TGTGCCAGCAGCGACGGACTAGCGGATAACACCGGGGAGCTGTTTTTT. It is translated as CASSDGLADNTGELFF. The variable domain in full, with the rest retrieved from reference TRBV9 and TRBJ2-2, is DSGVTQTPKHLITATGQRVTLRCSPRSGDLSVYWYQQSLDQGLQFLIQYYNGEERAKGNILERFSAQQFPDLHSELNLSSLELGDSALYFCASSDGLADNTGELFFGEGSRLTVL.

This clone was counted a single time. The chain is built from TRBV7-2 and TRBJ2-5; weak D call: TRBD2 (6 bases). The CDR3 has 16 residues. V shed 5 bases and J shed 0 bases, with 16 bases lying between them. Germline-derived CDR1 and CDR2 are SGHTA and FQGNSA. CDR3 in DNA: TGTGCCAGCAGCATAAGCTCTAGCGCTAACCAAGAGACCCAGTACTTC. This gives the protein CASSISSSANQETQYF.

J is TRBJ2-7 and V is TRBV27; D gene unclear. V lost 6 bases, J lost 3 bases, and 3 bases lay in between. The CDR3 is 10 residues long. Germline V lookup: CDR1 MNHEY, CDR2 SMNVEV (reference sequence). The CDR3 bases are TGTGCCAGCAGCCTCTACGAGCAGTACTTC. Protein sequence: CASSLYEQYF.

This sequence joins TRBV6-5 and TRBJ1-2; D is perhaps TRBD1 (5 bases). CDR3 length equals 13 residues. The germline CDR1 and CDR2 sequences are MNHEY and SVGAGI. Trimming pared 5 bases from V and 6 bases from J, leaving 13 bases between. CDR3 coding DNA: TGTGCCAGCAGTCCCCCGGGGGGAGATGGCTACACCTTC. As protein: CASSPPGGDGYTF.

As for this clone: The junction differs from germline at one of its ends, possibly a read error. The J gene is TRBJ2-7, the V gene TRBV6-1; maybe TRBD1 (6 bases). The CDR3 is 12 residues long. Germline CDR1 reads MNHNS; CDR2 reads SASEGT. In nucleotides, the CDR3 is TGTGCCAGCAGTGAACTTTCCCGACAGGCCGACTTC. It translates to CASSELSRQADF.

This chain links TRBV11-2 with TRBJ1-2; 7 bases fit TRBD1. Germline lookup yields CDR1 SGHAT and CDR2 FQNNGV. The CDR3 runs 14 residues. V shed 5 bases and J 7 bases; nucleotides not matched to a gene: 10. The CDR3 reads CASSDESGGSGYTF. The CDR3 bases are TGTGCCAGCAGCGACGAATCAGGGGGGAGTGGCTACACCTTC.

This chain joins TRBV30 and TRBJ1-1; perhaps TRBD1 as D (5 bases). This CDR3 comprises 13 residues. Germline CDR1 is GTSNPN and CDR2 is SVGIG (reference sequence). V was trimmed by 1 base and J by 1 base, leaving 7 bases between them. CDR3 loop: CAWSAQGNTEAFF. Written as DNA, the CDR3 is TGTGCCTGGAGTGCCCAGGGGAACACTGAAGCTTTCTTT. Complete variable domain (other parts from reference TRBV30 and TRBJ1-1): SQTIHQWPATLVQPVGSPLSLECTVEGTSNPNLYWYRQAAGRGLQLLFYSVGIGQISSEVPQNLSASRPQDRQFILSSKKLLLSDSGFYLCAWSAQGNTEAFFGQGTRLTVV.

V gene TRBV9 combines with J gene TRBJ2-2; D is perhaps TRBD2 (6 bases). V lost 0 bases to trimming and J lost 0 bases, with 9 bases between them. Germline loops: CDR1 SGDLS, CDR2 YYNGEE. The CDR3 covers 16 residues. In DNA form, the CDR3 reads TGTGCCAGCAGCGTAGGAGGAGGGGCGAACACCGGGGAGCTGTTTTTT. As protein: CASSVGGGANTGELFF. The full variable domain, in which reference TRBV9 and TRBJ2-2 provide the parts outside the CDR3, is DSGVTQTPKHLITATGQRVTLRCSPRSGDLSVYWYQQSLDQGLQFLIQYYNGEERAKGNILERFSAQQFPDLHSELNLSSLELGDSALYFCASSVGGGANTGELFFGEGSRLTVL.

V usage is TRBV6-1 and J usage is TRBJ1-5, with D possibly being TRBD1 (5 bases). V lost 4 bases to trimming and J lost 5 bases, with 9 bases between them. The CDR3 totals 13 residues. The germline V gene encodes CDR1 MNHNS and CDR2 SASEGT. The CDR3 protein is CASSGGVDQPQHF. Here the CDR3 DNA reads TGTGCCAGCAGTGGAGGGGTGGATCAGCCCCAGCATTTT.

The J gene is TRBJ1-5, the V gene TRBV7-2; 7 bases match TRBD1. This CDR3 comprises 15 residues. Germline V gives CDR1 SGHTA, CDR2 FQGNSA. V trimming: 5 bases; J trimming: 2 bases; junction bases outside the gene matches: 6. Written as DNA, the CDR3 is TGTGCCAGCAGCCGAGGGGGCTCGGGCAATCAGCCCCAGCATTTT. It yields the protein CASSRGGSGNQPQHF.

The rearrangement links TRBV28 to TRBJ2-2; the D is unclear. Germline V lookup: CDR1 MDHEN, CDR2 SYDVKM. Trimming took 2 bases from V and 2 from J, leaving 6 bases between them. The CDR3 spans 14 residues. This chain's CDR3 is CASSLRPNTGELFF. The CDR3 DNA is TGTGCCAGCAGTTTAAGACCCAACACCGGGGAGCTGTTTTTT.

The V gene is TRBV29-1, the J gene TRBJ1-2; D possibly corresponds to TRBD1 (5 bases). Between the trimmed V and J ends, which lost 5 bases and 6 bases, there was a span of 13 bases. The CDR3 length is 12 residues. The germline gives CDR1 SQVTM, CDR2 ANQGSEA. CDR3 nucleotide sequence: TGCAGCGTTTTCGACCAGGGTAATGGCTACACCTTC. This translates into CSVFDQGNGYTF.

V and J are TRBV2 and TRBJ2-2; tentatively, D is TRBD2 (6 bases). Germline CDR1 SNHLY, CDR2 FYNNEI. The CDR3 covers 14 residues. V lost 7 bases and J 6 bases, leaving 15 bases between the germline ends. CDR3 bases: TGTGCCAGCATCCGGCTAGCGATACCCGGGGAGCTGTTTTTT. It is translated as CASIRLAIPGELFF.

This rearrangement joins TRBV5-4 to TRBJ2-1; D remains ambiguous. The CDR3 loop spans 12 amino acids. Trimming took 0 bases from V and 7 from J, leaving 5 bases between them. Germline V gene data show CDR1 as SGHNT and CDR2 as YYREEE (reference sequence). CDR3 nucleotides: TGTGCCAGCAGCTTGGCTCTGAATGAGCAGTTCTTC. It encodes CASSLALNEQFF.

The rearrangement links TRBV2 to TRBJ1-5; D is possibly TRBD1 (5 bases). The CDR3 runs to 15 residues. Trimming pared 7 bases from V and 1 base from J, leaving 14 bases between. The germline gives CDR1 SNHLY, CDR2 FYNNEI. CDR3 coding DNA: TGTGCCAGCAATGCGAGGAGGGGAAGCAATCAGCCCCAGCATTTT. Its protein is CASNARRGSNQPQHF.